This TCR beta chain emerged from a study of CD8+ T cells in alopecia areata. Turning to this clone: No antigen is known for it.

Cell sorting on a FACSAria was used to separate CD4+ and CD8+ T cells from the PBMCs. The CDR3 spans 17 residues. Germline CDR1 and CDR2: SGHRS and YFSETQ. The V and J ends lost 0 bases and 1 base, in that order; junction bases with no gene match: 3. General study findings and limits: Against the mouse data, patients shared TCRs less clearly, possibly for HLA reasons. Across lesional scalp, and particularly alopecia totalis/universalis, clonality surpassed that of normal scalp. Sequences from scalp samples also cover resident alphabeta T cells of normal skin.

TCR sequencing used cDNA made by reverse transcription of extracted RNA. Using immunoSEQ multiplex PCR, the repertoire was profiled, and TCRdb retains in-frame clones only, with some absent. Counted here are fewer than 150,000 clones, around 64% occurring once; the ten biggest clones make up about 3%. The sequence derives from a human donor in good health. V usage is TRBV5-1 and J usage is TRBJ2-3; 12 bases line up with TRBD2. The sample taken for sequencing was CD4+ T cells sorted from blood. CDR3: CASSLATSGGRTDTQYF. For the CDR3, the DNA is TGCGCCAGCAGCTTGGCGACTAGCGGGGGACGCACAGATACGCAGTATTTT.